The present TCR beta chain was sequenced within a study of cytomegalovirus exposure and HLA in healthy donors. General study points: Later work found that TCR association rates differed between HLA loci; DRB1 had the most and HLA-C the fewest.

Donors were nominally healthy when sampled, though unrecorded immune exposures were likely. Of note for this clone: Its cognate antigen is unknown.

Trimming cost V 6 bases and J 9 bases; bases outside gene matches: 6. Germline V gene lookup returns CDR1 MNHEY and CDR2 SVGAGI. The CDR3 consists of 14 residues. A multiplex PCR was run with 60 Vbeta primers and 13 Jbeta primers. Assay: immunoSEQ multiplex PCR; the TCRdb copy retains only in-frame clones and omits some. The data contain 180,000 or so clones, 60% to 85% of them seen just once; the ten biggest clones take up around 1.5%. The sequencing sample was made of PBMCs. The genes are TRBV6-5 and TRBJ1-6, with 9 bases identical to TRBD1. This clonotype was obtained from a man younger than 35 in good health and CMV-seronegative. The CDR3 reads CASREQGATSPLHF. For the CDR3, the DNA is TGTGCCAGCAGGGAACAGGGGGCCACTTCACCCCTCCACTTT.